Below are 17 T cell receptor beta chains sequenced from a single sample in a study of beta chain features in type 1 diabetes. Overall study findings and caveats: Type 1 diabetes patients had TCRB CDR3s that were shorter (moderately but significantly so) in all four CD4+ subsets.

What these receptors recognize is not known. The authors reverse transcribed all of the isolated RNA, so sequencing captured expressed TCRB transcripts. The method was immunoSEQ multiplex PCR; TCRdb's version includes in-frame clones alone and lacks a portion of them. The sample lists fewer than 30,000 clones, around 54% occurring once. The sequencing sample was made of Tregs from blood. These receptor sequences come from a woman aged 18-30 years with type 1 diabetes.

The chain links TRBV6-1 to TRBJ1-1; TRBD1 is a possible D gene (6 bases). This CDR3 has 15 residues. The V gene's germline CDR1 is MNHNS and CDR2 SASEGT. V lost 2 bases and J lost 3, with 13 bases in between. CDR3 residues: CASSESPDSYTEAFF. The DNA for the CDR3 is TGTGCCAGCAGTGAATCCCCGGACAGTTACACTGAAGCTTTCTTT.

The rearrangement links TRBV28 to TRBJ1-4; perhaps TRBD1 as D (5 bases). Germline assignment: CDR1 MDHEN and CDR2 SYDVKM. Trimming took 5 bases from V and 7 from J, leaving 17 bases between them. There are 15 residues in the CDR3. In nucleotides, the CDR3 is TGTGCCAGCAGTGTGCGACTCCCCCAGGGTGAAAAACTGTTTTTT. Protein: CASSVRLPQGEKLFF. Complete variable domain (other parts from reference TRBV28 and TRBJ1-4): DVKVTQSSRYLVKRTGEKVFLECVQDMDHENMFWYRQDPGLGLRLIYFSYDVKMKEKGDIPEGYSVSREKKERFSLILESASTNQTSMYLCASSVRLPQGEKLFFGSGTQLSVL.

Details on this clone: Additional DNA sequences in this sample encode the identical CDR3. This chain joins TRBV11-3 and TRBJ2-3; perhaps TRBD1 as D (6 bases). Looked up from germline, CDR1 is SGHNT and CDR2 is YENEEA. The V and J ends lost 4 bases and 6 bases respectively, with 14 bases between them. The CDR3 spans 14 residues. The DNA for the CDR3 is TGTGCCAGCAGCTCAGGGGTTCCGCGGGATACGCAGTATTTT. It encodes CASSSGVPRDTQYF.

The chain employs TRBV15 and TRBJ2-1; tentative D call: TRBD2 (6 bases). CDR3 length: 13 residues. The germline V and J ends were trimmed by 3 bases and 4 bases, with 7 bases remaining between them. Germline V gene data show CDR1 as LNHNV and CDR2 as YYDKDF (reference sequence). DNA for the CDR3: TGTGCCACCAGCAGGGACTATTACAATGAGCAGTTCTTC. Amino acid sequence: CATSRDYYNEQFF.

The genes are TRBV28 and TRBJ2-3, with TRBD1 matching 8 bases. The CDR3 consists of 13 residues. Germline CDR1 and CDR2: MDHEN and SYDVKM. V lost 5 bases, J lost 4 bases, and 2 bases stayed unmatched. The CDR3 sequence: CASSGQGPDTQYF. CDR3 nucleotides: TGTGCCAGCAGTGGACAGGGCCCAGATACGCAGTATTTT. The whole variable domain, remainder taken from reference TRBV28 and TRBJ2-3, is DVKVTQSSRYLVKRTGEKVFLECVQDMDHENMFWYRQDPGLGLRLIYFSYDVKMKEKGDIPEGYSVSREKKERFSLILESASTNQTSMYLCASSGQGPDTQYFGPGTRLTVL.

The rearrangement uses TRBV10-2 and TRBJ2-5, with D perhaps TRBD1 (6 bases). This CDR3 is 19 amino acids long. The germline V gene has CDR1 WSHSY and CDR2 SAAADI. Trimming removed 3 bases at V and 14 bases at J, with 37 bases between. CDR3 DNA: TGCGCCAGCAGTGAACCAGGGGTGGGCGGAATCGTGTTCCGACAGGCTGGCTACTTC. It is translated as CASSEPGVGGIVFRQAGYF.

The chain combines TRBV19 with TRBJ2-1; 7 bases are shared with TRBD2. V lost 0 bases and J lost 7; bases outside the gene matches: 18. This CDR3 has 19 residues. Looked up from germline, CDR1 is LNHDA and CDR2 is SQIVND (reference sequence). The CDR3 region has the DNA TGTGCCAGTAGTATAGATCCCCCATTGGCGCGCGGGAGCCCTAATGAGCAGTTCTTC. Its translation: CASSIDPPLARGSPNEQFF.

The chain links TRBV19 to TRBJ1-1; a possible D gene is TRBD1 (5 bases). Deletions cut 6 bases from V and 3 bases from J, with 14 bases between. CDR1 is LNHDA, CDR2 SQIVND, per germline (reference sequence). The CDR3 loop spans 14 amino acids. The CDR3 reads CASSQGFRDTEAFF. The DNA for the CDR3 is TGTGCCAGTAGCCAGGGTTTTCGGGACACTGAAGCTTTCTTT.

V is TRBV5-1 and J is TRBJ1-5; 7 bases are shared with TRBD1. With 4 bases clipped from V and 3 bases from J, the junction kept 4 bases outside the gene matches. Germline loops: CDR1 SGHRS, CDR2 YFSETQ. The CDR3 sequence is 14 residues long. CDR3 sequence: CASSPGTANQPQHF. The CDR3 nucleotides are TGCGCCAGCAGCCCGGGGACAGCCAATCAGCCCCAGCATTTT. The variable domain in full, with the rest retrieved from reference TRBV5-1 and TRBJ1-5, is KAGVTQTPRYLIKTRGQQVTLSCSPISGHRSVSWYQQTPGQGLQFLFEYFSETQRNKGNFPGRFSGRQFSNSRSEMNVSTLELGDSALYLCASSPGTANQPQHFGDGTRLSIL.

This clone has more than one count but fewer than ten. The chain has TRBV29-1 and TRBJ1-4, with D possibly matching TRBD1 (5 bases). With 6 bases removed from V and 8 bases from J, the gap between germline ends came to 19 bases. The CDR3 is 14 amino acids. Germline CDR1 reads SQVTM; CDR2 reads ANQGSEA. The DNA for the CDR3 is TGCAGCGTCAAGGGCCGGGACTCACGGGAAAAACTGTTTTTT. It codes for CSVKGRDSREKLFF.

The rearrangement uses TRBV28 and TRBJ1-1; perhaps TRBD1 as D (5 bases). The CDR3 totals 16 residues. The germline CDR1 and CDR2 sequences are MDHEN and SYDVKM. Trimming removed 2 bases at V and 0 bases at J, with 13 bases between. CDR3 in amino acids: CASSLGGALMNTEAFF. In DNA form, the CDR3 reads TGTGCCAGCAGTTTAGGAGGGGCTCTTATGAACACTGAAGCTTTCTTT.

The V gene is TRBV20-1, the J gene TRBJ2-7, with D perhaps TRBD1 (6 bases). With 6 bases removed from V and 3 bases from J, the gap between germline ends came to 9 bases. Germline lookup yields CDR1 DFQATT and CDR2 SNEGSKA (reference sequence). The CDR3 consists of 11 residues. CDR3 in amino acids: CSATGLYEQYF. The DNA of the CDR3 is TGCAGTGCGACAGGCCTCTACGAGCAGTACTTC.

This clone has more than one count but fewer than ten. The V and J genes are TRBV20-1 and TRBJ1-2, with a weak D call TRBD1 (6 bases). V lost 4 bases and J lost 3, with 6 bases in between. Germline V gives CDR1 DFQATT, CDR2 SNEGSKA (reference sequence). CDR3 size: 11 residues. CDR3 nucleotide sequence: TGCAGTGCTACAGGGGACTATGGCTACACCTTC. Translated: CSATGDYGYTF.

This sequence joins TRBV7-3 and TRBJ2-3; possibly TRBD2 for D (5 bases). The germline CDR1 and CDR2 sequences are SGHTA and FQGTGA. The CDR3 runs to 15 residues. Deletions cut 5 bases from V and 1 base from J, with 13 bases between. In DNA form, the CDR3 reads TGTGCCAGCAGCCCGCTCCCGAGGGGCACAGATACGCAGTATTTT. Amino acids: CASSPLPRGTDTQYF.

The chain combines TRBV4-1 with TRBJ2-7; TRBD2 aligns across 7 bases. The CDR3 sequence is 14 residues long. The germline V gene has CDR1 MGHRA and CDR2 YSYEKL. With V trimmed by 4 bases and J by 2 bases, 5 bases remained unmatched. The CDR3 loop reads CASSPSGLAYEQYF. DNA for the CDR3: TGCGCCAGCAGCCCCTCAGGACTAGCCTACGAGCAGTACTTC.

This chain links TRBV5-1 with TRBJ2-1, with 12 bases that match TRBD1. J lost 5 bases, V lost 4 bases, and 7 bases had no gene match. Germline V gene sequence: CDR1 SGHRS, CDR2 YFSETQ. There are 16 residues in the CDR3. DNA of the CDR3: TGCGCCAGCAGCGGGGGACAGGGGGCTTCTAACAATGAGCAGTTCTTC. Amino acid sequence: CASSGGQGASNNEQFF.

This clone was counted between two and nine times. The J gene is TRBJ2-3, the V gene TRBV6-5; D not resolved. Germline loops: CDR1 MNHEY, CDR2 SVGAGI. Trimming cost V 0 bases and J 2 bases, with 9 bases left between them. The CDR3 is 15 residues long. The CDR3 sequence: CASSYSRKDTDTQYF. CDR3 coding DNA: TGTGCCAGCAGTTACTCGAGGAAAGACACAGATACGCAGTATTTT.